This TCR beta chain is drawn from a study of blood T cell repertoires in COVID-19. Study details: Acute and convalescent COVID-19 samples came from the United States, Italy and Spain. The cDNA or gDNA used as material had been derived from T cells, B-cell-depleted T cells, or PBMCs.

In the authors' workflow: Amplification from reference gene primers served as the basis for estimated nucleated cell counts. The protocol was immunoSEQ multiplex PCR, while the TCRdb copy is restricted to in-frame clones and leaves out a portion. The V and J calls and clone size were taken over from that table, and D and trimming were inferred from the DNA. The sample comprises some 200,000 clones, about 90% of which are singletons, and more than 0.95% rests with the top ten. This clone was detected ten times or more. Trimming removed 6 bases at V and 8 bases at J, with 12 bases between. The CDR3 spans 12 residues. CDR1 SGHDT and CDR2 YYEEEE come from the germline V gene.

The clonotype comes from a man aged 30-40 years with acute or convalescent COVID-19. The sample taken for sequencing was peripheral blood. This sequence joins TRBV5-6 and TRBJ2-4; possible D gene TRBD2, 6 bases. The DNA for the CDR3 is TGTGCCAGCATGGGGAGGTTAGACATTCAGTACTTC. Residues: CASMGRLDIQYF.